The source of this T cell receptor beta chain is a study of beta chain features in type 1 diabetes. Broader study findings: TCRB CDR3 length was moderately but significantly reduced in all four CD4+ subsets of Type 1 diabetes patients.

The whole isolated RNA underwent reverse transcription, so sequencing captured expressed TCRB transcripts. Sequenced by immunoSEQ multiplex PCR; TCRdb stores in-frame clones only, minus some. The sample has 330,000 or so clones, 10% to 15% seen once. V dropped 4 bases and J dropped 2 bases, with 14 bases sitting between them. CDR1 is SQVTM and CDR2 is ANQGSEA in the germline V gene. This CDR3 contains 14 residues. As to this clone: The antigen is not known.

This TCR was sampled from a woman aged 18-29 years with type 1 diabetes. The sequenced material came from naive CD4+ T cells from blood. This chain connects TRBV29-1 to TRBJ1-2; D might be TRBD1 (6 bases). Here the CDR3 reads CSVGQGSANYGYTF. Here the CDR3 DNA reads TGCAGCGTTGGCCAGGGGTCGGCGAACTATGGCTACACCTTC. The full variable domain, with the rest looked up from reference TRBV29-1 and TRBJ1-2, is SAVISQKPSRDICQRGTSLTIQCQVDSQVTMMFWYRQQPGQSLTLIATANQGSEATYESGFVIDKFPISRPNLTFSTLTVSNMSPEDSSIYLCSVGQGSANYGYTFGSGTRLTVV.